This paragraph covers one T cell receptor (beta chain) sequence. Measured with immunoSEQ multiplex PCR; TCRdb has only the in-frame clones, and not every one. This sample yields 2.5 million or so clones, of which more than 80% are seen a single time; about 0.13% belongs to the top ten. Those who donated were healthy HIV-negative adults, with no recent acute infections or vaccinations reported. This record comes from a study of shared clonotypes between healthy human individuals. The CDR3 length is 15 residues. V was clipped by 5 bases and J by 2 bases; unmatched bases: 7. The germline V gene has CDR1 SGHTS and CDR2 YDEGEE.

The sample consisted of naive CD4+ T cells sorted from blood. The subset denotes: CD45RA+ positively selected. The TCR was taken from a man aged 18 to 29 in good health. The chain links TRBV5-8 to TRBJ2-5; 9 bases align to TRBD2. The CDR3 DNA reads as TGTGCCAGCAGTCGAATCGGACTAGCGCAAGAGACCCAGTACTTC. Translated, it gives CASSRIGLAQETQYF.